This T cell receptor beta chain came from a study of human T cells and chemical hapten exposure. For the study at large: Among samples, TCR yields varied mainly because of small differences in pooled library volume. Findings and caveats of the study: Compared to controls, expanded TCRs made significantly more large clusters of similar CDR3s.

Germline V CDR1 and CDR2: MDHEN, SYDVKM. The CDR3 has 12 amino acids. V lost 8 bases and J lost 7, with 12 bases in between. TCRdb re-analysed the RACE reads in MiXCR, keeping a single row per CDR3 protein. Here the sample spans about 85,000 distinct CDR3 sequences, 8.5% being singletons. Time point denoted: pre-sensitization, week 0. Treatment: therapeutic diphenylcyclopropenone sensitization with weekly scalp DPC. Those who donated were patients with alopecia, 18 to 70 years of age, and suitable for DPC. Sequencing started from total RNA isolated from unfractionated whole blood. This clonotype showed up many times. Its antigen remains unknown.

This receptor was taken from a man aged 40-55 years with alopecia areata. Some clones in this sample may be carry-over from other donors' samples. Sequencing used whole blood, obtained in connection with sensitization to the hapten diphenylcyclopropenone (DPC). The chain has TRBV28 and TRBJ2-4; D call uncertain. CDR3 protein: CASRGAANIQYF. In DNA, the CDR3 is TGTGCCAGCCGAGGCGCGGCGAACATTCAGTACTTC.